The source of this T cell receptor beta chain is a study of blood T cell repertoires in COVID-19. The repertoire was sequenced with immunoSEQ multiplex PCR; TCRdb's copy has only in-frame clones and lacks some. The sample lists approximately 250,000 clones; just under 85% were seen once. Germline V CDR1 and CDR2: MNHEY, SVGAGI. The CDR3 sequence is 14 residues long. V shed 5 bases and J shed 2 bases, with 12 bases lying between them. There are a few counts of this clone. Other nucleotide sequences from this sample produce the same CDR3. The receptor's source is a man aged 45-65 years with acute or convalescent COVID-19. Input material: peripheral blood. The V call is TRBV6-5, the J call TRBJ1-2; D might be TRBD1 (6 bases). DNA for the CDR3: TGTGCCAGCAGTAGCCAACAGGGAAACTATGGCTACACCTTC. Translation: CASSSQQGNYGYTF.